The rows below give T cell receptor beta chains drawn from one sample of a study of blood T cell repertoires in COVID-19. Profiling relied on immunoSEQ multiplex PCR, and the TCRdb table lists in-frame clones only, not all of them. The sample includes 150,000 to 200,000 clones, about 87% of them seen just once. Sequences were obtained from peripheral blood. Receptors originate from a woman between 18 and 29 years old who had recovered from COVID-19. Each CDR3 is given with its conserved first and last residue.

v_gene: TRBV11-1
j_gene: TRBJ2-1
len: 16
CDR3aa: CASSLATSVVSHEQFF

v_gene: TRBV4-3
j_gene: TRBJ2-2
len: 17
CDR3aa: CASSQDPPQRSNGELFF

v_gene: TRBV7-8
j_gene: TRBJ1-6
len: 19
CDR3aa: CASSLLQGTGSSYNSPLHF

v_gene: TRBV24-1
j_gene: TRBJ2-2
len: 15
CDR3aa: CATSAPSGTFGELFF

v_gene: TRBV5-4
j_gene: TRBJ1-2
len: 14
CDR3aa: CASSLVGDNYGYTF

v_gene: TRBV10-3
j_gene: TRBJ1-4
len: 12
CDR3aa: CAISDSREKLFF

v_gene: TRBV2
j_gene: TRBJ2-1
len: 14
CDR3aa: CASRGTRESNEQFF

v_gene: TRBV2
j_gene: TRBJ1-5
len: 13
CDR3aa: CASSGQPNQPQHF

v_gene: TRBV18
j_gene: TRBJ1-2
len: 15
CDR3aa: CASSPGSELNYGYTF

v_gene: TRBV29-1
j_gene: TRBJ2-3
len: 13
CDR3aa: CSVVVSGEDTQYF

v_gene: TRBV12-5
j_gene: TRBJ2-2
len: 16
CDR3aa: CASGLSTTGTPGELFF